This section outlines one TCR beta chain sequence together with its context. No cognate antigen has been identified for it. Per-base qualities were not stored, and no clone one base away is much larger. Naive CD4 T cells, defined as CD45RO-negative and CD62L-positive, were isolated from PBMCs by fluorescence-activated cell sorting. Roughly 50 ml of fresh peripheral blood was collected from each donor, and PBMCs were isolated by Ficoll density centrifugation. All samples were sorted on a FACSAria III instrument and reached purity above 90%. The record originates from a study of human versus mouse CDR3 diversity and MHC coevolution (dated by TCRdb to about 2017). General notes on the study: According to reports, the immunoSEQ assay can detect one in 200,000 T cells and keeps multiplex PCR amplification bias to a minimum. Across mouse and human samples, each sample had between about 0.6 x 10^7 and 1.6 x 10^7 valid reads. As a reference point for TCR selection on multiple MHC II alleles, the study used human naive CD4 T cell repertoires and compared them against human-TCR-locus transgenic mice that have a single MHC II. The human cohort comprised three healthy volunteer blood donors, one aged 30 to 40, one aged 40 to 50 and one aged 60 to 70 at collection. Results the study describes overall, beyond this receptor: Among all the groups compared, the lowest clonal inequality scores came from most of the three human donors. On average, humans had more CDR3 deletions and insertions than mice, indicating greater exonuclease and TdT activity. iCHAO1 estimates gave humans the largest TCR beta repertoire, approximately 1.7 million clonotypes, attributed likely to selection by multiple MHC II molecules. Repertoire diversity was not considered directly comparable between humans and mice because human T cells were selected on roughly six MHC II alleles.

Genomic DNA was extracted from the sorted cells using the QIAGEN blood and tissue kit and was quantified on a NanoDrop 1000. Deep sequencing and quantification of TCR alpha and beta chains were performed on the immunoSEQ platform by multiplex PCR of genomic DNA. The study's processing was this. Annotation of the TCR sequences relied on IMGT gene and region definitions. As a stand-in for the preselection repertoire, out-of-frame rearrangements were used and set against in-frame clonotypes. To estimate repertoire size, the study used the iCHAO1 estimator that comes with the immunoSEQ platform. A Gini index based on the Lorenz curve was applied to in-frame amino acid clonotypes to measure clonal inequality. The intersect function of the R package tcR was used to count shared clonotypes, and the Jaccard index was used to score similarity. V, J and V-J usage frequencies went into a principal component analysis run with the R prcomp function, with no normalization applied. What TCRdb holds here is the immuneACCESS table cut down to in-frame rearrangements. Part of the clones is not present; checked against another copy, under half of the missing clones reflect an unresolved V gene, and the others are unexplained. V, J and clone size are taken as reported in that table, and D and trimming were inferred from the DNA itself. Here the sample has some 80,000 clones; 85% to 95% occur a single time. The ten top clones hold about 0.14% of the sample.

From its cysteine to its phenylalanine, the CDR3 spans 16 amino acids. Solely the CDR3 DNA is kept, with 48 bases framed from the first base. Per the germline V gene (reference sequence), PRHDT is the CDR1 and FYEKMQ is the CDR2. V is trimmed back by 2 bases and J by 6 bases, and the junction contains 10 bases that no gene match accounts for. The chain is made from TRBV13 and TRBJ2-3; TRBD1 fits 8 bases in the junction. Sequenced material: naive CD4+ T cells from blood. The cell subset or site label, read with the paper, signifies: CD45RO-negative CD62L-positive naive CD4 T cells. The receptor was isolated from a person between 25 and 69 years old in good health. The CDR3 in this case is CASSLRGTGKTDTQYF. The sequence in DNA is TGTGCCAGCAGCTTACGGGGGACAGGAAAGACGGATACGCAGTATTTT.